These 28 T cell receptor beta chains were all obtained from the same sample, sequenced in a study of molecular identifiers for immune sequencing clone quantification. In TCRdb, the PCR reads were re-called with MiXCR into one record per CDR3 protein. The sample has over 60,000 distinct CDR3 sequences; about 20% are singletons. Input material: naive CD8+ T cells from blood, with Jurkat cell RNA spiked in. Noted subset: FACS-sorted CD8+CD4-CCR7+CD45RA+ naive T cells. These receptors all stem from a human donor in good health. Some libraries in this study had Jurkat cell RNA spiked in.

Points on this clonotype: Compared with germline, one end of the junction differs, possibly owing to a read error. The chain employs TRBV4-2 and TRBJ2-7; 9 bases match TRBD2. This CDR3 has 18 amino acids. CDR1 is LGHNA and CDR2 is YNFKEQ in the germline V gene. CDR3 in amino acids: CASSQDGLGVAGAYGQYF. The CDR3 DNA is TGTGCCAGCAGCCAAGATGGGCTCGGGGTAGCGGGAGCCTACGGGCAGTACTTC.

This clonotype has a handful of counts. This sequence joins TRBV24-1 and TRBJ2-4, with TRBD2 matching over 9 bases. This CDR3 comprises 21 residues. Germline V gives CDR1 KGHDR, CDR2 SFDVKD. After removal of 4 bases from V and 2 bases from J, the junction contained 20 bases not matched to a gene. The CDR3 loop is CATSEPSGTGLKIQPKNIQYF. In DNA, the CDR3 is TGTGCCACCAGTGAACCTAGCGGGACGGGACTAAAGATCCAGCCCAAAAACATTCAGTACTTC.

With regard to this clonotype: Mismatch with germline at one junction end may stem from a read error. The V gene is TRBV13, the J gene TRBJ2-7; D gene unclear. This CDR3 spans 12 amino acids. The germline CDR1 and CDR2 sequences are PRHDT and FYEKMQ (reference sequence). CDR3 in amino acids: CASSLSSYEQCF. Written as DNA, the CDR3 is TGTGCCAGCAGCCTTTCGTCCTACGAGCAGTGCTTC.

In its sample, this clonotype was seen many times. The V and J genes are TRBV20-1 and TRBJ2-3; TRBD2 aligns across 11 bases. With V trimmed by 6 bases and J by 2 bases, 13 bases remained unmatched. CDR1 and CDR2 (germline): DFQATT, SNEGSKA (reference sequence). The CDR3 totals 17 residues. CDR3 loop: CSAITSASGRLTDTQYF. The CDR3 DNA reads as TGCAGTGCGATTACCTCGGCTAGCGGGAGGCTCACAGATACGCAGTATTTT.

This clonotype has at least ten counts. The gene calls are TRBV4-3 and TRBJ1-4; D is unresolved. The V end lost 2 bases, the J end lost 7 bases, and 14 bases lay between the germline ends. This CDR3 is built from 15 residues. Germline V CDR1 and CDR2: LGHNA, YSLEER. The CDR3 nucleotides read TGCGCCAGCAGCCAAAGGCGTGGCTGGGGTGAAAAACTGTTTTTT. Translated: CASSQRRGWGEKLFF.

The chain combines TRBV20-1 with TRBJ1-5; 9 bases map to TRBD1. The CDR3 extends over 16 amino acids. From germline, CDR1 is DFQATT and CDR2 SNEGSKA (reference sequence). V gave up 5 bases and J gave up 11 bases; unmatched junction bases: 19. CDR3 in DNA: TGCAGTGCTGCAAGCCCCGGGACAGGGTTATCTTGGGCCCAGCATTTT. Its translation: CSAASPGTGLSWAQHF.

This clonotype was detected ten times or more. The chain has TRBV7-6 and TRBJ2-1, with D perhaps matching TRBD2 (6 bases). V shed 6 bases and J shed 9 bases, with 15 bases lying between them. Germline CDR1 reads SGHVS; CDR2 reads FNYEAQ. The CDR3 spans 13 residues. The CDR3 DNA follows: TGTGCCAGCAGTAACGAAAGGAGGGGTGAGCAGTTCTTC. Translated: CASSNERRGEQFF.

This clonotype has a count of ten or more. The chain is built from TRBV11-2 and TRBJ2-7; perhaps TRBD1 as D (5 bases). With 3 bases removed from V and 2 bases from J, the gap between germline ends came to 8 bases. From germline, CDR1 is SGHAT and CDR2 FQNNGV. The length of the CDR3 is 13 residues. CDR3 in amino acids: CASSLRQTYEQYF. CDR3 bases: TGTGCCAGCAGCTTGCGACAGACCTACGAGCAGTACTTC.

Ten or more counts support this clonotype. The chain joins TRBV7-6 to TRBJ2-5; D possibly corresponds to TRBD1 (6 bases). V lost 1 base to trimming and J lost 2 bases, with 11 bases between them. CDR1 is SGHVS and CDR2 is FNYEAQ in the germline V gene. The CDR3 runs to 15 residues. As DNA, the CDR3 is TGTGCCAGCAGCTTAGTTTACAGGGAGCAAGAGACCCAGTACTTC. Amino acid sequence: CASSLVYREQETQYF.

The sample holds many counts of this clonotype. The genes are TRBV20-1 and TRBJ2-3, with 8 bases identical to TRBD2. V was pared by 3 bases and J by 3 bases, with 11 bases of the junction left unmatched. The germline V gene encodes CDR1 DFQATT and CDR2 SNEGSKA (reference sequence). The CDR3 loop spans 16 amino acids. CDR3 loop: CSASWSLAGGTDTQYF. CDR3 coding DNA: TGCAGTGCTAGTTGGTCTCTAGCGGGTGGAACAGATACGCAGTATTTT.

This clonotype was observed many times. This chain links TRBV19 with TRBJ1-1, with D possibly matching TRBD1 (6 bases). The germline gives CDR1 LNHDA, CDR2 SQIVND (reference sequence). Trimming pared 5 bases from V and 1 base from J, leaving 14 bases between. This CDR3 contains 15 residues. The CDR3: CASSPSAGANTEAFF. The CDR3 DNA is TGTGCCAGTAGTCCTTCGGCAGGGGCGAACACTGAAGCTTTCTTT.

There are many counts of this clonotype. This chain uses TRBV7-2 with TRBJ2-7; 7 bases are shared with TRBD2. The CDR3 is made up of 14 amino acids. The germline CDR1 and CDR2 sequences are SGHTA and FQGNSA. Trimming removed 6 bases from V and 4 bases from J; junction bases left unmatched: 9. CDR3 sequence (DNA): TGTGCCAGCAGTTGGGGGGACTACCAGTACGAGCAGTACTTC. It specifies CASSWGDYQYEQYF.

The rearrangement links TRBV4-3 to TRBJ2-2; TRBD1 matches at 7 bases. V lost 0 bases and J lost 1; bases outside the gene matches: 5. Germline CDR1 and CDR2: LGHNA and YSLEER. The CDR3 has 17 amino acids. The CDR3 nucleotides read TGCGCCAGCAGCCAAGATATAGGGACAGAGAACACCGGGGAGCTGTTTTTT. It specifies CASSQDIGTENTGELFF.

The chain couples TRBV6-5 to TRBJ2-1; D is unclear. The length of the CDR3 is 16 residues. V lost 2 bases, J lost 5 bases, and 16 bases lay in between. Germline CDR1 is MNHEY and CDR2 is SVGAGI. CDR3 loop: CASSYNLRNPDNEQFF. CDR3 nucleotides: TGTGCCAGCAGTTACAATTTACGAAACCCGGACAATGAGCAGTTCTTC.

Many counts were recorded for this clonotype. J is TRBJ1-5 and V is TRBV6-2 or TRBV6-3; D is unclear. Germline assignment: CDR1 MNHEY and CDR2 SVGEGT. The V gene lost 6 bases and the J gene lost 4 bases, with 13 bases spanning the gap. The CDR3 covers 14 residues. The CDR3 DNA is TGTGCCAGCAGGCACTGGACGGTGAATCAGCCCCAGCATTTT. It codes for CASRHWTVNQPQHF.

This clonotype was picked up many times. CDR3 coding DNA: TGCGCCAGCAGCCAAGAGGGAACTGGTCCTGAGCAGTTCTTC. It encodes CASSQEGTGPEQFF. V and J are TRBV4-1 and TRBJ2-1; D not certain. V lost 0 bases, J lost 9 bases, and 12 bases lay in between. The CDR3 covers 14 residues. Germline V gene data show CDR1 as MGHRA and CDR2 as YSYEKL.

This clonotype was recorded many times. V and J are TRBV28 and TRBJ2-7, with 7 bases identical to TRBD2. V gave up 4 bases and J gave up 4 bases; unmatched junction bases: 7. From germline, CDR1 is MDHEN and CDR2 SYDVKM. This CDR3 comprises 14 residues. The CDR3 bases are TGTGCCAGCAGTTCGGGTCTAGCGGATTACGAGCAGTACTTC. Translating it yields CASSSGLADYEQYF.

This clonotype has a handful of counts. This chain uses TRBV27 with TRBJ1-1; a weak D match, TRBD1 (6 bases). The CDR3 runs 17 residues. Trimming took 1 base from V and 6 from J, leaving 21 bases between them. Germline V gene sequence: CDR1 MNHEY, CDR2 SMNVEV (reference sequence). The CDR3: CASSLWGGGGALAEAFF. The CDR3 coding sequence is TGTGCCAGCAGTTTATGGGGGGGGGGGGGGGCCTTGGCTGAAGCTTTCTTT.

This clonotype was detected many times. The rearrangement links TRBV13 to TRBJ1-1, with TRBD1 identical over 7 bases. This CDR3 has 15 residues. The germline CDR1 and CDR2 sequences are PRHDT and FYEKMQ (reference sequence). V was clipped by 5 bases and J by 0 bases; unmatched bases: 6. CDR3 sequence: CASSSRTGMNTEAFF. CDR3 nucleotide sequence: TGTGCCAGCAGCAGTAGGACAGGAATGAACACTGAAGCTTTCTTT.

This clonotype was seen repeatedly, ten times or more. This chain joins TRBV4-3 and TRBJ2-5; 8 nucleotides agree with TRBD1. V lost 0 bases and J lost 4; bases outside the gene matches: 4. CDR1 is LGHNA, CDR2 YSLEER, per germline. This CDR3 comprises 15 residues. The CDR3 protein is CASSQDRDRRETQYF. CDR3 coding DNA: TGCGCCAGCAGCCAAGATCGGGACAGGAGAGAGACCCAGTACTTC.

Notes on this clonotype: This may be a read error, as it is one base from a much larger clone. The chain recombines TRBV12-3 or TRBV12-4 with TRBJ2-4, with TRBD2 matching over 9 bases. Losses at the gene ends were 7 bases for V and 1 base for J; bases not matched to a gene: 8. This CDR3 region has 16 residues. The DNA of the CDR3 is TGTGCCAGCACCGGCGGGAGGGCCTTGGCCAAAAACATTCAGTACTTC. It specifies CASTGGRALAKNIQYF.

A note on this clonotype: This may be a read error: a much more frequent sequence differs by one nucleotide. This rearrangement joins TRBV7-9 to TRBJ2-7; D gene ambiguous. CDR3 length: 13 residues. Looked up from germline, CDR1 is SEHNR and CDR2 is FQNEAQ (reference sequence). The CDR3 nucleotides read TGTGCCAGCAGCTTCCAGGTCGGTGGCGAGCGGTACTTC. Protein product: CASSFQVGGERYF.

This clonotype was recorded once. The V gene is TRBV20-1, the J gene TRBJ2-7; D possibly corresponds to TRBD2 (6 bases). This CDR3 region has 11 residues. V shed 6 bases and J shed 5 bases, with 11 bases lying between them. Germline loops: CDR1 DFQATT, CDR2 SNEGSKA (reference sequence). CDR3 bases: TGCAGTGCCAGGAGGGGCGACGAGCAGTACTTC. The encoded protein is CSARRGDEQYF.

The rearrangement joins TRBV12-3 or TRBV12-4 to TRBJ1-5; D unclear. The CDR3 is 14 residues long. V was clipped by 2 bases and J by 2 bases, with 7 bases between them. The CDR3 sequence: CASSLNIGNQPQHF. The CDR3 nucleotides read TGTGCCAGCAGTTTAAACATCGGCAATCAGCCCCAGCATTTT.

J is TRBJ2-1 and V is TRBV3-1; TRBD2 aligns across 12 bases. The CDR3 covers 15 residues. The junction had 2 bases not matched to a gene; V was cut back by 4 bases and J by 4 bases. CDR1 LGHDT and CDR2 YNNKEL come from the germline V gene (reference sequence). The CDR3 nucleotides are TGTGCCAGCAGCCCACTAGCGGGAGGATACAATGAGCAGTTCTTC. Translated, it gives CASSPLAGGYNEQFF.

A remark on this clonotype: A much larger clonotype is one base distant, so this may be a read error. V gene TRBV24-1 combines with J gene TRBJ1-2; D unresolved. The V end lost 7 bases, the J end lost 0 bases, and 14 bases lay between the germline ends. The CDR3 is 15 amino acids. Germline CDR1 reads KGHDR; CDR2 reads SFDVKD. CDR3 bases: TGTGCCACCAGCCCGGCTACGGACCCTAACTATGGCTACACCTTC. Translated, it gives CATSPATDPNYGYTF.

This clonotype was seen many times. The chain couples TRBV19 to TRBJ2-6; no firm D call. This CDR3 contains 15 residues. CDR1 and CDR2 from the germline V gene are LNHDA and SQIVND (reference sequence). Trimming stripped 6 bases from V and 1 base from J, with 10 bases between. CDR3 DNA sequence: TGTGCCAGTAGCCCCGTGACTTCTGGGGCCAACGTCCTGACTTTC. Encoded protein: CASSPVTSGANVLTF.

This clonotype occurred many times. The genes are TRBV28 and TRBJ2-7; tentatively, D is TRBD1 (6 bases). The CDR3 extends over 16 amino acids. V was trimmed by 6 bases and J by 3 bases, leaving 21 bases between them. The germline V gene encodes CDR1 MDHEN and CDR2 SYDVKM. The CDR3 DNA is TGTGCCAGCAGCCTCTCCGCCCAGGGGTCAGGCTACGAGCAGTACTTC. This encodes CASSLSAQGSGYEQYF.